The clone carrying this TCR beta chain came up a few times. Its antigen is as yet unknown. Trimming took 1 base from V and 0 from J, leaving 12 bases between them. Germline V gene sequence: CDR1 KGHSH, CDR2 LQKENI. The CDR3 has 17 amino acids. The entry originates in a study of beta chain features in type 1 diabetes. Study-level points and caveats: Significant though moderate, a shortening of TCRB CDR3s appeared in all four CD4+ subsets of Type 1 diabetes patients.

Isolated RNA was reverse transcribed in full, so expressed TCRB transcripts were sequenced. Generated by immunoSEQ multiplex PCR, the TCRdb table keeps only in-frame clones and is missing some. The data show some 15,000 clones, with around 63% seen just once and about 2.5% held by the top ten. The J gene is TRBJ2-2, the V gene TRBV18; no clear D gene. This clonotype was obtained from a man aged 25 to 45 with type 1 diabetes. The sequenced material came from Tregs from blood. DNA of the CDR3: TGTGCCAGCTCACCACTTCTAACCGAAGCGAACACCGGGGAGCTGTTTTTT. Translating it yields CASSPLLTEANTGELFF.